This T cell receptor beta chain was identified in a study of cytomegalovirus exposure and HLA in healthy donors. Study conclusions and caveats: Judged likely to be a sequencing artifact was a cluster of highly shared sequence variants. Associated with cytomegalovirus, according to the listing, were 150 to 200 TCR beta chains. In a later analysis, HLA-C alleles had the fewest associated TCRs, DRB1 alleles the most. A later analysis found common viral pathogens apparently linked to several of the most significant clusters.

As for this clone: Its antigen remains unidentified.

Germline CDR1 and CDR2: SGHDT and YYEEEE. Trimming removed 2 bases at V and 2 bases at J, with 7 bases between. The CDR3 has 13 amino acids. PCR was performed using 60 Vbeta and 13 Jbeta primers. Profiled with immunoSEQ multiplex PCR; TCRdb holds only in-frame clones, not every one. Among about 83,000 clones, roughly 77% were seen once, and the ten largest hold around 4.3%. Sequenced input: PBMCs. This rearrangement joins TRBV5-6 to TRBJ1-2; no definite D call. This sequence was found in a man between 60 and 75 years old in good health and CMV-seronegative. CDR3 nucleotides: TGTGCCAGCAGCTTCACGGGGAACTATGGCTACACCTTC. Amino acid sequence: CASSFTGNYGYTF. Full variable domain (remainder filled in from reference TRBV5-6 and TRBJ1-2): DAGVTQSPTHLIKTRGQQVTLRCSPKSGHDTVSWYQQALGQGPQFIFQYYEEEERQRGNFPDRFSGHQFPNYSSELNVNALLLGDSALYLCASSFTGNYGYTFGSGTRLTVV.